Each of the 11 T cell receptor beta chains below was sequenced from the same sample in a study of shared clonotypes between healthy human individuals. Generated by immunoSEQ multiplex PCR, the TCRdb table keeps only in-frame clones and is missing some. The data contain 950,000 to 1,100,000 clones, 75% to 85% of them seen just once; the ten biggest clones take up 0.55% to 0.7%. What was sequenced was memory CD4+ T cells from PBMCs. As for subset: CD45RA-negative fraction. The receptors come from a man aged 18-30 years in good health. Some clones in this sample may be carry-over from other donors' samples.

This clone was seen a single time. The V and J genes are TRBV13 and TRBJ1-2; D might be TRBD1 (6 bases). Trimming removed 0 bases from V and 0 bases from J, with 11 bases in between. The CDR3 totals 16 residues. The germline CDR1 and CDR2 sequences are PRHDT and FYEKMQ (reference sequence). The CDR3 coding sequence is TGTGCCAGCAGCTTAGGTGGGGGCAGGGCTAACTATGGCTACACCTTC. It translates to CASSLGGGRANYGYTF.

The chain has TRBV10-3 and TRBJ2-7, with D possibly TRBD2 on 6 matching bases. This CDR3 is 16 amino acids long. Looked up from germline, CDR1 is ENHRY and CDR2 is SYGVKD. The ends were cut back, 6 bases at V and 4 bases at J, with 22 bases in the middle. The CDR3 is CAISGLSGTGIYEQYF. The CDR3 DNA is TGTGCCATCAGCGGGCTCTCCGGGACTGGAATATACGAGCAGTACTTC.

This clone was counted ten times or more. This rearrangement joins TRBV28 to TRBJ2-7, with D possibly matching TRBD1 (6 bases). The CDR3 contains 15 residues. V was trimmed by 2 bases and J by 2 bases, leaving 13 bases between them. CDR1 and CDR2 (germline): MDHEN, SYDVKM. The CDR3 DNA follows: TGTGCCAGCAGTTTAGTAACAGGGACGGCCTACGAGCAGTACTTC. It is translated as CASSLVTGTAYEQYF. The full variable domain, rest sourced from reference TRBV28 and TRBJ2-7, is DVKVTQSSRYLVKRTGEKVFLECVQDMDHENMFWYRQDPGLGLRLIYFSYDVKMKEKGDIPEGYSVSREKKERFSLILESASTNQTSMYLCASSLVTGTAYEQYFGPGTRLTVT.

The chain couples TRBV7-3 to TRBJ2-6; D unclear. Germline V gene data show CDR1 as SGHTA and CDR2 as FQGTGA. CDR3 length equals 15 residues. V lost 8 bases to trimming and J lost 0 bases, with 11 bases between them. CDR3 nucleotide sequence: TGTGCCAGCGGTCCAGGCGGCTCTGGGGCCAACGTCCTGACTTTC. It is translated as CASGPGGSGANVLTF.

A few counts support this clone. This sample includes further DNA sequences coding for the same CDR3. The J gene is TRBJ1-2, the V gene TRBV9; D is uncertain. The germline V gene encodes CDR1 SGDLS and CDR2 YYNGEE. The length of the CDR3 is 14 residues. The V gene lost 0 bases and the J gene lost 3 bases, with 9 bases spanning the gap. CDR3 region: CASSVEGRDYGYTF. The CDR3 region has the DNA TGTGCCAGCAGCGTAGAGGGTCGGGACTATGGCTACACCTTC.

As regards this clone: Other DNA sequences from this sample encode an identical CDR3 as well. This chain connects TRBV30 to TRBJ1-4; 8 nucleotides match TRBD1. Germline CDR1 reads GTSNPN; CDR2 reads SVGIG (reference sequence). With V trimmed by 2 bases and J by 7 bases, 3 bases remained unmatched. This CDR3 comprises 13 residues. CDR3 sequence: CAWSSQGGEKLFF. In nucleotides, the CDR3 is TGTGCCTGGAGTTCACAGGGGGGTGAAAAACTGTTTTTT.

CDR3 sequence reads: CASRTGDANTEAFF. The CDR3 DNA reads as TGTGCCAGCCGGACAGGGGACGCCAACACTGAAGCTTTCTTT. The rearrangement links TRBV6-1 to TRBJ1-1; 9 bases are shared with TRBD1. The germline CDR1 and CDR2 sequences are MNHNS and SASEGT. The CDR3 runs 14 residues. J gave up 2 bases and V 8 bases, and 6 bases lay outside the gene matches.

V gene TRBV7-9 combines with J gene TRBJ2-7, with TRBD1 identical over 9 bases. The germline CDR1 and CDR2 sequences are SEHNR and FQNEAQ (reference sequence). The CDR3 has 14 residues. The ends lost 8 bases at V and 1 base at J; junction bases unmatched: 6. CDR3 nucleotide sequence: TGTGCCAGCGCCCCGACAGGGGGGTCCTACGAGCAGTACTTC. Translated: CASAPTGGSYEQYF.

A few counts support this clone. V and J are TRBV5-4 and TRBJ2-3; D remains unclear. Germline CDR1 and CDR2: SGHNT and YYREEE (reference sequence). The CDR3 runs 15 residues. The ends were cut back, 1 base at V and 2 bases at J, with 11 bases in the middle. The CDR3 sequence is CASSLYEVPTDTQYF. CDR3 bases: TGTGCCAGCAGCTTGTATGAGGTCCCCACAGATACGCAGTATTTT. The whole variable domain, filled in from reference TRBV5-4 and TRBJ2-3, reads ETGVTQSPTHLIKTRGQQVTLRCSSQSGHNTVSWYQQALGQGPQFIFQYYREEENGRGNFPPRFSGLQFPNYSSELNVNALELDDSALYLCASSLYEVPTDTQYFGPGTRLTVL.

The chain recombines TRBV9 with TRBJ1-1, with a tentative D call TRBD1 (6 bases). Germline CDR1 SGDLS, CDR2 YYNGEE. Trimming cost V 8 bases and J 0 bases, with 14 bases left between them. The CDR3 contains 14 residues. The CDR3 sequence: CASKGGPMNTEAFF. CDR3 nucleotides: TGTGCCAGTAAAGGGGGACCCATGAACACTGAAGCTTTCTTT. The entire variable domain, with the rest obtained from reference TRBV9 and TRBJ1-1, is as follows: DSGVTQTPKHLITATGQRVTLRCSPRSGDLSVYWYQQSLDQGLQFLIQYYNGEERAKGNILERFSAQQFPDLHSELNLSSLELGDSALYFCASKGGPMNTEAFFGQGTRLTVV.

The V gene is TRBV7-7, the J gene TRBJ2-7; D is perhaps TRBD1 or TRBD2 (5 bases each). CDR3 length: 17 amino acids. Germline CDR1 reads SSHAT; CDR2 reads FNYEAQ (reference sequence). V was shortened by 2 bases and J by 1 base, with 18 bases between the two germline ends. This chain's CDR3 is CASSLRGVQGVSYEQYF. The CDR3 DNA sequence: TGTGCCAGCAGCTTAAGGGGAGTACAAGGGGTTTCCTACGAGCAGTACTTC.